This T cell receptor beta chain appears in the sequencing data of a study of regulatory T cells in long-lasting Graves disease. Study-level results: Persistent disease was associated with favored TRBV28 usage and with favored use of TRBJ1-2 and TRBJ2-5.

The sample's time point: newly diagnosed GD, antithyroid drugs for less than 3 months. Scientists built the TCR library using RNA that was extracted from PBMCs. Library construction for TCR beta used iRepertoire HTBI primers and Arm-PCR of CDR3 regions. One entry per CDR3 protein, called by TCRdb with MiXCR from the multiplex PCR reads. The sample contains 550,000 to 600,000 distinct CDR3 sequences, roughly 16% of which appear only once. A single count supports this clonotype. Its antigen is not identified. The ends were cut back, 3 bases at V and 4 bases at J, with 16 bases in the middle. This CDR3 region has 16 residues. The V gene's germline CDR1 is MGHRA and CDR2 YSYEKL. Separately, the same data were catalogued under a study of T cells in Graves' hyperthyroidism and ophthalmopathy.

Sequenced material: peripheral blood mononuclear cells (PBMCs), taken at new diagnosis, from a patient treated with antithyroid drugs. The rearrangement uses TRBV4-1 and TRBJ2-1; maybe TRBD2 (5 bases). The TCR originated in a man younger than 35 with Graves disease. In DNA form, the CDR3 reads TGCGCCAGCAGCCAGGAGGATGGTGTGAAATACAATGAGCAGTTCTTC. This sequence encodes CASSQEDGVKYNEQFF.